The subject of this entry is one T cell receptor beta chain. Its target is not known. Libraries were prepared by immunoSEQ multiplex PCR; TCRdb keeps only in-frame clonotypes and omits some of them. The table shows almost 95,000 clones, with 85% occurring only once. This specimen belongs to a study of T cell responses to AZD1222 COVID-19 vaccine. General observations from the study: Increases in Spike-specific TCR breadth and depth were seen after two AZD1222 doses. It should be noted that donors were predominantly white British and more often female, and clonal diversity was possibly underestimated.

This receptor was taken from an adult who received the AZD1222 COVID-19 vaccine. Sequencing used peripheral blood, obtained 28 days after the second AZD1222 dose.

CDR3 bases: TGTGCCAGCAGCTTCAGCATGGGCGAGCAGTACTTC. This encodes CASSFSMGEQYF. The chain employs TRBV5-4 and TRBJ2-7; no clear D gene. The CDR3 is 12 residues long. Between the trimmed V and J ends, which lost 2 bases and 6 bases, there was a span of 9 bases. Germline V gene data show CDR1 as SGHNT and CDR2 as YYREEE (reference sequence).